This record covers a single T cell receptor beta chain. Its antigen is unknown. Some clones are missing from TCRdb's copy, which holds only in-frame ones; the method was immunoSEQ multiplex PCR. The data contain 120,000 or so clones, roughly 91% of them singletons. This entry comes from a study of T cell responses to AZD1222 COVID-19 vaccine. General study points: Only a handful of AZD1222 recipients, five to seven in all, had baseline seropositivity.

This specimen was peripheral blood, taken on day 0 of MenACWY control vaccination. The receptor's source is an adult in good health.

CDR3 residues: CASNTRNEQFF. CDR3 DNA: TGTGCCAGCAACACAAGGAATGAGCAGTTCTTC. The genes are TRBV21-1 and TRBJ2-1. TRBV21-1 is recorded as a pseudogene. This CDR3 is built from 11 residues.